This TCR beta chain is drawn from a study of blood T cell repertoires in COVID-19. Study information: Sites in the United States, Italy and Spain provided acute and convalescent COVID-19 samples.

The CDR3 is 15 residues long. With V trimmed by 6 bases and J by 4 bases, 10 bases remained unmatched. Germline CDR1 is SNHLY and CDR2 is FYNNEI. Libraries were prepared by immunoSEQ multiplex PCR; TCRdb keeps only in-frame clonotypes and omits some of them. This sample has over 150,000 clones, with approximately 87% found just once. The material sequenced was peripheral blood. V and J are TRBV2 and TRBJ1-1; 8 bases align to TRBD1. The TCR originated in a man aged 65 to 85 with active or convalescent COVID-19. This CDR3 is CASSKSDRVGTEAFF. CDR3 in DNA: TGTGCCAGCAGCAAGTCGGACAGGGTGGGCACTGAAGCTTTCTTT.